These 6 T cell receptor beta chains share one sample of origin, sequenced in a study of regulatory T cells in long-lasting Graves disease. Time point: newly diagnosed GD, antithyroid drugs for less than 3 months. TCR sequences were obtained from RNA taken from PBMCs. Building of the TCR beta libraries involved iRepertoire HTBI primers and Arm-PCR of CDR3 regions. TCRdb reanalysed the multiplex PCR reads using MiXCR and keeps one entry per CDR3 protein. The table has 300,000 to 400,000 distinct CDR3 sequences, around a sixth seen once. The material sequenced was peripheral blood mononuclear cells (PBMCs), taken at new diagnosis, from a patient treated with antithyroid drugs. All receptors derive from a female donor with Graves disease.

This clonotype was seen at least ten times. The rearrangement uses TRBV6-1 and TRBJ1-5; 7 bases agree with TRBD1. CDR3 length: 13 amino acids. V lost 4 bases, J lost 7 bases, and 4 bases stayed unmatched. Germline CDR1 and CDR2: MNHNS and SASEGT. The DNA of the CDR3 is TGTGCCAGCAGTGGGACAGGTGCGCAGCCCCAGCATTTT. Amino acids: CASSGTGAQPQHF.

At least ten counts were recorded for this clonotype. The chain recombines TRBV12-3 or TRBV12-4 with TRBJ1-2; D remains ambiguous. CDR3 size: 12 residues. V dropped 6 bases and J dropped 0 bases, with 5 bases sitting between them. The CDR3 reads CASSNTNYGYTF. The DNA of the CDR3 is TGTGCCAGCAGCAATACTAACTATGGCTACACCTTC.

This clonotype was seen at least ten times. The genes are TRBV29-1 and TRBJ2-1; 12 positions match TRBD2. CDR1 SQVTM and CDR2 ANQGSEA come from the germline V gene. This CDR3 has 16 residues. V was pared by 1 base and J by 8 bases, with 9 bases of the junction left unmatched. The CDR3 DNA follows: TGCAGCGTTGAAGGGCTAGCGGGGGGGCTTTTCTATGAGCAGTTCTTC. Its translation: CSVEGLAGGLFYEQFF.

This clonotype was counted ten times or more. V gene TRBV24-1 combines with J gene TRBJ2-5; perhaps TRBD1 as D (5 bases). Germline values: CDR1 KGHDR, CDR2 SFDVKD. This CDR3 is built from 13 residues. The ends were cut back, 9 bases at V and 4 bases at J, with 14 bases in the middle. The CDR3 reads CATGAEPGETQYF. CDR3 coding DNA: TGTGCCACCGGGGCGGAACCAGGAGAGACCCAGTACTTC.

The table lists this clonotype with many counts. V gene TRBV2 combines with J gene TRBJ1-5; TRBD1 agrees at 9 bases. Germline CDR1 is SNHLY and CDR2 is FYNNEI. V lost 8 bases to trimming and J lost 4 bases; unmatched junction nucleotides: 0. This CDR3 is built from 12 residues. In DNA form, the CDR3 reads TGTGCCAGCGGGACAGGGAATCAGCCCCAGCATTTT. Its translation is CASGTGNQPQHF.

This clonotype occurred many times. The CDR3 DNA reads as TGTGCCAGCAGTGAAGTCGCGCGGCCTGGGGCGTTTAACTATGGCTACACCTTC. The encoded protein is CASSEVARPGAFNYGYTF. This chain connects TRBV6-1 to TRBJ1-2; TRBD1 might be the D (5 bases). The CDR3 is 18 residues long. The V and J ends lost 1 base and 1 base respectively, with 19 bases between them. Germline V gene sequence: CDR1 MNHNS, CDR2 SASEGT.